The clone carrying this T cell receptor beta chain was seen a few times. Its matching antigen is unknown. CDR3 length: 13 residues. Germline CDR1 reads SQVTM; CDR2 reads ANQGSEA. Trimming shortened V by 6 bases and J by 2 bases, and 12 bases separated the two germline ends. The PCR made use of 60 Vbeta and 13 Jbeta primers. TCRdb's table, derived via immunoSEQ multiplex PCR, lists solely in-frame clones and lacks some. The sample shows fewer than 150,000 clones, around 76% of them seen only once. This sample was included in a study of cytomegalovirus exposure and HLA in healthy donors. Study outcomes and limitations: According to an earlier analysis, most TCR beta V segments yielded productive rearrangements about 87% or about 30% of the time.

The chain couples TRBV29-1 to TRBJ2-3; tentatively, D is TRBD2 (5 bases). The sequenced sample was PBMCs. This sequence was found in a man aged 50 to 60 in good health and CMV-seropositive. The CDR3 nucleotides read TGCAGCGTGGCGCCAGCGGCCACAGATACGCAGTATTTT. Amino acid sequence: CSVAPAATDTQYF.